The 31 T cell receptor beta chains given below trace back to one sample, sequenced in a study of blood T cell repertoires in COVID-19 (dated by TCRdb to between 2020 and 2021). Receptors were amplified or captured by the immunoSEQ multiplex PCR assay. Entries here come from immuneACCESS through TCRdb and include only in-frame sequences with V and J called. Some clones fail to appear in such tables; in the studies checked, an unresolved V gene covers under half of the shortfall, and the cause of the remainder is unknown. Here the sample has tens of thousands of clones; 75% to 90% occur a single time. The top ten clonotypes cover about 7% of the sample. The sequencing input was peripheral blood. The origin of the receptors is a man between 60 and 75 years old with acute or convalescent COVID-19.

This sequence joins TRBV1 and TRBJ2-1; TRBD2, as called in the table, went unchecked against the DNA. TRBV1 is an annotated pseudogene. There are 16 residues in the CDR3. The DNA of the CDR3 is TGCACCAGCAGCCAAGGGTCTAGCGGGTGCTACAATGAGCAGTTCTTC. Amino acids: CTSSQGSSGCYNEQFF.

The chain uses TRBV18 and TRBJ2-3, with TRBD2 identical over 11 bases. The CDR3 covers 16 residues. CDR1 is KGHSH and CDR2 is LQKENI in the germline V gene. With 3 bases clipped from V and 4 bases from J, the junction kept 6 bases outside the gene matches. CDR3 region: CASSPYSGGASDTQYF. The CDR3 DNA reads TGTGCCAGCTCACCCTATAGCGGGGGGGCCTCAGATACGCAGTATTTT. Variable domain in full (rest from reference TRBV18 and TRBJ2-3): NAGVMQNPRHLVRRRGQEARLRCSPMKGHSHVYWYRQLPEEGLKFMVYLQKENIIDESGMPKERFSAEFPKEGPSILRIQQVVRGDSAAYFCASSPYSGGASDTQYFGPGTRLTVL.

The CDR3 region has the DNA TGTGCCTGGAGCCCTCACGGGTCCTACGAGCAGTACTTC. Encoded protein: CAWSPHGSYEQYF. The chain uses TRBV30 and TRBJ2-7; D is unclear. Germline loops: CDR1 GTSNPN, CDR2 SVGIG (reference sequence). V was pared by 3 bases and J by 1 base, with 10 bases between. The CDR3 sequence is 13 residues long.

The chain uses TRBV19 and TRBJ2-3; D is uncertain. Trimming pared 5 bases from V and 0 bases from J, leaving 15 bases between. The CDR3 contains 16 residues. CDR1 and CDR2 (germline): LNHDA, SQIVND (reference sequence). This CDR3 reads CASSSIRGISTDTQYF. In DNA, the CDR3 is TGTGCCAGTAGTTCCATACGAGGAATTAGCACAGATACGCAGTATTTT.

DNA of the CDR3: TGTGCCAGCAGCCGGGATTTGATTTCTAACTATGGCTACACCTTC. As protein: CASSRDLISNYGYTF. The rearrangement joins TRBV6-6 to TRBJ1-2; no definite D call. Germline lookup yields CDR1 MNHNY and CDR2 SVGAGI (reference sequence). The CDR3 is 15 amino acids. V was cut by 6 bases and J by 0 bases, with 14 bases left in between.

Here the CDR3 DNA reads TGCAGCGTTGTCTCCCAGCGGGGCTACAATGAGCAGTTCTTC. Translated: CSVVSQRGYNEQFF. The V and J genes are TRBV29-1 and TRBJ2-1; 7 bases fit TRBD2. This CDR3 region has 14 residues. The germline gives CDR1 SQVTM, CDR2 ANQGSEA. With V trimmed by 4 bases and J by 3 bases, 6 bases remained unmatched.

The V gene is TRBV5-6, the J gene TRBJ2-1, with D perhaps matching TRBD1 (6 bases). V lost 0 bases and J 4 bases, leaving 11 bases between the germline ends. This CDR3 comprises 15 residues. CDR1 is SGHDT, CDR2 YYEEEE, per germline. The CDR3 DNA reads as TGTGCCAGCAGCTTGGTAGGGCAGGGGTACAATGAGCAGTTCTTC. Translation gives CASSLVGQGYNEQFF.

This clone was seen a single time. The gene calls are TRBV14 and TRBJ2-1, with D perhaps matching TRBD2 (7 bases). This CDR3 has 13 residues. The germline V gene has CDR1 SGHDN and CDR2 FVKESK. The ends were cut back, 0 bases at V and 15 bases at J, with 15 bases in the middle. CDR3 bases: TGTGCCAGCAGCCAAGATAGGGGGGGGCTTCTGTTCTTC. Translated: CASSQDRGGLLFF.

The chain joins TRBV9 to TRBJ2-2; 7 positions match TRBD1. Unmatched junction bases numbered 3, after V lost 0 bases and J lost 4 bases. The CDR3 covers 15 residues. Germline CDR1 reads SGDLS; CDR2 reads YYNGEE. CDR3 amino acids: CASSVEKGATGELFF. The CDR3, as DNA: TGTGCCAGCAGCGTAGAGAAGGGGGCCACCGGGGAGCTGTTTTTT.

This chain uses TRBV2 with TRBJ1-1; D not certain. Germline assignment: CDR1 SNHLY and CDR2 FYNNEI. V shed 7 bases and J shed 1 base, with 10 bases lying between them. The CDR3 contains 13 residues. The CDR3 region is CASIAAPNTEAFF. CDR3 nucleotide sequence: TGTGCCAGCATAGCAGCGCCGAACACTGAAGCTTTCTTT.

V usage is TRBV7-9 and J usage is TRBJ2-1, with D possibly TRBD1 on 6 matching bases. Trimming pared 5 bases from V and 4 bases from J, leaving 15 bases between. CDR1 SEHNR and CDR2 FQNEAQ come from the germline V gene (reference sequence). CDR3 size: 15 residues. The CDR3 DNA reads TGTGCCAGCAGCCTGACAGGACCCTTTTACAATGAGCAGTTCTTC. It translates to CASSLTGPFYNEQFF.

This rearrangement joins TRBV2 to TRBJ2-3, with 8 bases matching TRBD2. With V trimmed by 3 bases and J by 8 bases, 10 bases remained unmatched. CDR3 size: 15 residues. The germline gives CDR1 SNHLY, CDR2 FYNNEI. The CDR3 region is CASSEAGGSYGTQYF. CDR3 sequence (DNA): TGTGCCAGCAGTGAGGCGGGGGGTTCCTACGGTACGCAGTATTTT.

The CDR3 DNA is TGCGCCAGCAGCCAAGATCCGGCAGGGGGGAGCACAGATACGCAGTATTTT. Amino acid sequence: CASSQDPAGGSTDTQYF. The J gene is TRBJ2-3, the V gene TRBV4-1; D might be TRBD1 (7 bases). The germline V gene encodes CDR1 MGHRA and CDR2 YSYEKL. The CDR3 is made up of 17 amino acids. The V end was cut by 0 bases, the J end by 0 bases, with 13 bases between.

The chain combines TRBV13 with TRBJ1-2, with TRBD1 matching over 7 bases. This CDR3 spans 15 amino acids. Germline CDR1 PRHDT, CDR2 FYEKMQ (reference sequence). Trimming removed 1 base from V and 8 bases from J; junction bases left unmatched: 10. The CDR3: CASSLDEQGLGGYTF. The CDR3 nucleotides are TGTGCCAGCAGCTTAGACGAACAGGGGCTCGGGGGCTACACCTTC.

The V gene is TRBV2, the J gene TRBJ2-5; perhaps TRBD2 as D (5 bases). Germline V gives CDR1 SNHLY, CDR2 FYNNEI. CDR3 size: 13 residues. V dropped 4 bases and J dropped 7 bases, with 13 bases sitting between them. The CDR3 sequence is CASSGNREGTQYF. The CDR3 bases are TGTGCCAGCAGTGGGAACCGAGAGGGGACCCAGTACTTC.

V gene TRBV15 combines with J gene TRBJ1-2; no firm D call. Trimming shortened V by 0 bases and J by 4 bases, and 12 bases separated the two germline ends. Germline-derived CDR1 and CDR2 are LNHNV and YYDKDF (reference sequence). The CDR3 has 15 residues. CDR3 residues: CATSRDPPRFYGYTF. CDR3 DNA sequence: TGTGCCACCAGCAGAGATCCCCCGCGATTCTATGGCTACACCTTC.

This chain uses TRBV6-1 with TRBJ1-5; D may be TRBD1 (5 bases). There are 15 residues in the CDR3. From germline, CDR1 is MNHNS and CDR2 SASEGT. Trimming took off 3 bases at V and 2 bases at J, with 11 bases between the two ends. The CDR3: CASSDGGYGNQPQHF. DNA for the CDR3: TGTGCCAGCAGTGACGGGGGGTACGGCAATCAGCCCCAGCATTTT.

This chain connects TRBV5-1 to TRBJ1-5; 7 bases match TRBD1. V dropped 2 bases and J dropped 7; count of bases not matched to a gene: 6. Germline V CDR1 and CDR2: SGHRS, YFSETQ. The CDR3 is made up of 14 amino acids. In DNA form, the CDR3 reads TGCGCCAGCAGCTTAACAGGGGTGGGGCAGCCCCAGCATTTT. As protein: CASSLTGVGQPQHF.

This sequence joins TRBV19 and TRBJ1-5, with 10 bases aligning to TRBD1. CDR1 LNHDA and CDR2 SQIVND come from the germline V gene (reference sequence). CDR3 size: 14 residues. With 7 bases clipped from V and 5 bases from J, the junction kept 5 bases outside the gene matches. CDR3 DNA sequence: TGTGCCAGTAACCGGGACAGGGGATATCAGCCCCAGCATTTT. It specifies CASNRDRGYQPQHF.

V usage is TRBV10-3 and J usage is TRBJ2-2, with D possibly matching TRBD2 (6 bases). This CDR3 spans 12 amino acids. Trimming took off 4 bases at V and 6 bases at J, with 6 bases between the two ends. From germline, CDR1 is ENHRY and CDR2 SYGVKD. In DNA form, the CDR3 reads TGTGCCATCAGTGGGGGGGCCGGGGAGCTGTTTTTT. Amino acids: CAISGGAGELFF.

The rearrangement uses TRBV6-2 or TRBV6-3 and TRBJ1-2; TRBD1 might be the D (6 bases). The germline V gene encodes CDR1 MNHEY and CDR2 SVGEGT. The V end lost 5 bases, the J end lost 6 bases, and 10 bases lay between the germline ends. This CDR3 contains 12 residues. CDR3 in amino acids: CASSQQGNGYTF. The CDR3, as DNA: TGTGCCAGCAGTCAACAGGGAAATGGCTACACCTTC.

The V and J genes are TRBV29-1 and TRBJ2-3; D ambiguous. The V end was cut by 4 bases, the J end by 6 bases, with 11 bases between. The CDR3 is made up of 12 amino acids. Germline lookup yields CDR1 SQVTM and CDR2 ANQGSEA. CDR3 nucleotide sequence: TGCAGCGTTGGAGTAGCTCAGGATACGCAGTATTTT. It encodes CSVGVAQDTQYF.

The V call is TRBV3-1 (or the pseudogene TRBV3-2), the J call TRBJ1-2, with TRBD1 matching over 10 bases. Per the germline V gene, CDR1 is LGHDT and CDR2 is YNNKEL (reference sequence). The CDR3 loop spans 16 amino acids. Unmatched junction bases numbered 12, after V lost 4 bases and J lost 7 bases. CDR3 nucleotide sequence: TGTGCCAGCAGCCCTCTACCGACAGGGGGCTCGGGTGGCTACACCTTC. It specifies CASSPLPTGGSGGYTF.

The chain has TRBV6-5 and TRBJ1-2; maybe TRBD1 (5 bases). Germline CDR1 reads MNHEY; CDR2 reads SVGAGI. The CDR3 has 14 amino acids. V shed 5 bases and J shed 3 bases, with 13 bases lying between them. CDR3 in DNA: TGTGCCAGCAGTCAGGCGGGGCCCGACTATGGCTACACCTTC. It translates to CASSQAGPDYGYTF.

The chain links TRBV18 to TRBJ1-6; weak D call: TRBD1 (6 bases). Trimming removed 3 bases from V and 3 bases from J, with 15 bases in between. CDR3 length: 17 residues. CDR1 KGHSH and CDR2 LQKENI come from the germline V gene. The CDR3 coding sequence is TGTGCCAGCTCACCGTACTCCGGGACAAGCTATAATTCACCCCTCCACTTT. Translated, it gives CASSPYSGTSYNSPLHF.

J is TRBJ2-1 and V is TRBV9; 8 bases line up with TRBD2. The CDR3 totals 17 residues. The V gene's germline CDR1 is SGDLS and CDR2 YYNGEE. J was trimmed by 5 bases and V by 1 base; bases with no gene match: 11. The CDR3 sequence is CASSVRPGGGWDNEQFF. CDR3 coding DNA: TGTGCCAGCAGCGTAAGGCCCGGCGGGGGGTGGGACAATGAGCAGTTCTTC.

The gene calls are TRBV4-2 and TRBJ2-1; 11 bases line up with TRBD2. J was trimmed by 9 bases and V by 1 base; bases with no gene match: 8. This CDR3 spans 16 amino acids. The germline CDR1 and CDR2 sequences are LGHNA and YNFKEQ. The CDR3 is CASSQGGSGRAGEQFF. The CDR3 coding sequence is TGTGCCAGCAGCCAAGGGGGTAGCGGGAGGGCAGGTGAGCAGTTCTTC.

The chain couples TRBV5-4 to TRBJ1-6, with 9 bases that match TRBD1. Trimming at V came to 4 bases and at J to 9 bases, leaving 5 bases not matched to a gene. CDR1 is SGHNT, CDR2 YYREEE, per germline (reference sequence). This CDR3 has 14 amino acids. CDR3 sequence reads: CASSPGQGGSPLHF. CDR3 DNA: TGTGCCAGCAGCCCGGGACAGGGCGGTTCACCCCTCCACTTT.

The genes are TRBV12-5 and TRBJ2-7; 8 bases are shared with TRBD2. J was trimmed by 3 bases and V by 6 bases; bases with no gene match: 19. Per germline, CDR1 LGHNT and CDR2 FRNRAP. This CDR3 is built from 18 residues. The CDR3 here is CASGSEAGGKNRHYEQYF. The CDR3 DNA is TGTGCTAGTGGCTCAGAGGCGGGGGGAAAGAACAGACACTACGAGCAGTACTTC.

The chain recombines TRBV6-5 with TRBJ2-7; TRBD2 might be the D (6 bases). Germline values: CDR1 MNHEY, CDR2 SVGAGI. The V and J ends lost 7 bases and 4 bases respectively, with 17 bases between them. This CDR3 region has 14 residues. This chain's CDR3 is CASILAPLAYEQYF. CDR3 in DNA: TGTGCCAGCATTCTAGCGCCTTTAGCGTACGAGCAGTACTTC.

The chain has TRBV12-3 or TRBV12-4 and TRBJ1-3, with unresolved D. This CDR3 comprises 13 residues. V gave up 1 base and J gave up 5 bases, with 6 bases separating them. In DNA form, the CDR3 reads TGTGCCAGCAGTTTAGAGACAAGAAACACCATATATTTT. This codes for CASSLETRNTIYF.